The TCR beta chain under discussion was sequenced for a study of cytotoxic CD8 clonotypes in ibrutinib-treated CLL. Study details: Partial responses totalled about 24 and complete responses 2; after median approximately 62 months, about 14 remained remitted and around twelve progressed.

Depth targeted 1 in 200,000 to 1 in 1 million T cells, averaging 10x coverage per clonotype. Generated by immunoSEQ multiplex PCR, the TCRdb table keeps only in-frame clones and is missing some. The data show about 160,000 clones, roughly 88% seen once. Study-wide results and caveats: Clonality increased at ibrutinib response and stayed stable in sustained remission. At progression, however, it fell back toward baseline. Against age-matched healthy donors, baseline clonality ran higher and tracked circulating CD8+ T-cell counts.

Germline V gene sequence: CDR1 MNHEY, CDR2 SVGAGI. J lost 4 bases, V lost 4 bases, and 4 bases had no gene match. The CDR3 extends over 14 amino acids. Concerning this clone itself: Its antigen is currently unknown.

Sample: PBMCs, taken at disease progression, from a patient treated with ibrutinib. The V and J genes are TRBV6-5 and TRBJ2-5, with 9 bases that match TRBD2. The TCR was taken from a human donor with chronic lymphocytic leukemia. CDR3 DNA sequence: TGTGCCAGCAGTTGGACTAGCGATAGAGAGACCCAGTACTTC. As protein: CASSWTSDRETQYF.